This T cell receptor beta chain is from a study of cytotoxic CD8 clonotypes in ibrutinib-treated CLL. The method was immunoSEQ multiplex PCR; TCRdb's version includes in-frame clones alone and lacks a portion of them. The table records tens of thousands of clones, around 74% of them present only once. Germline CDR1 MNHNS, CDR2 SASEGT. The V and J ends lost 4 bases and 5 bases, in that order; junction bases with no gene match: 7. There are 15 residues in the CDR3. The receptor was isolated from a human donor with chronic lymphocytic leukemia. V gene TRBV6-1 combines with J gene TRBJ2-3; 9 bases are shared with TRBD1. The sample consisted of PBMCs, taken before ibrutinib treatment. The DNA of the CDR3 is TGTGCCAGCAGTGTTCGGGACAGGGTAGGAGATACGCAGTATTTT. Its translation is CASSVRDRVGDTQYF.